This TCR beta chain comes out of a study of regulatory T cells in long-lasting Graves disease. This sample's time point: newly diagnosed GD, antithyroid drugs for less than 3 months. The TCR library was prepared using RNA isolated from PBMCs. To make TCR beta libraries, researchers used iRepertoire HTBI primers and Arm-PCR of CDR3 regions. TCRdb reanalysed the multiplex PCR reads using MiXCR and keeps one entry per CDR3 protein. The table shows 540,000 or so distinct CDR3 sequences, with approximately 13% occurring only once. The V segment lost 4 bases and the J segment 3 bases; nucleotides outside the gene matches: 14. The CDR3 spans 18 residues. Germline V gene data show CDR1 as MNHEY and CDR2 as SMNVEV (reference sequence). This clonotype came up many times. The data were also submitted as part of a second study, on T cells in Graves' hyperthyroidism and ophthalmopathy. This second study notes: Model-based prediction identified ophthalmopathy a median about 6 months prior to its onset.

The TCR comes from a man under 40 with Graves disease. The genes are TRBV27 and TRBJ2-7, with 11 positions matching TRBD2. The sequenced sample was peripheral blood mononuclear cells (PBMCs), obtained at new diagnosis, from a patient treated with antithyroid drugs. CDR3 sequence (DNA): TGTGCCAGCAGTTCGGTTGGGACACCGGGGACTAGCGGCTACGAGCAGTACTTC. This sequence encodes CASSSVGTPGTSGYEQYF.